This T cell receptor beta chain was identified in a study of T-cell memory formation after mild COVID-19. Background on the study: The two donors had largely donor-specific TCR clusters.

This clonotype has more than one count but fewer than ten. Its antigen remains unknown. General study points: Proof of SARS-CoV-2 specificity was absent for the second-wave clones that crested on day 37.

TCRdb reanalysed the 5' RACE reads using MiXCR and keeps one entry per CDR3 protein. The profile shows a few hundred thousand distinct CDR3 sequences, about a fifth of them singletons. The sequenced sample was PBMCs or a T cell subset sorted from them (not recorded which). The sequence was obtained from an adult woman who had mild COVID-19 (a few samples of this study predate the infection). Cell type and time point are not known.

CDR3 region: CASSLLDTEAFF. The DNA of the CDR3 is TGTGCCAGCAGCTTGCTGGATACTGAAGCTTTCTTT. The chain has TRBV5-6 and TRBJ1-1; D not certain. V lost 1 base and J 5 bases, leaving 6 bases between the germline ends. CDR1 is SGHDT, CDR2 YYEEEE, per germline. This CDR3 spans 12 amino acids.